The rows below give T cell receptor beta chains drawn from one sample of a study of Ad26.COV2.S vaccination and SARS-CoV-2 variants. Measured with immunoSEQ multiplex PCR; TCRdb has only the in-frame clones, and not every one. The repertoire consists of 200,000 to 250,000 clones, with roughly 90% occurring once and the leading ten covering roughly 10%. This specimen consisted of peripheral blood, obtained in a trial of Ad26.COV2.S vaccine versus placebo. The receptors were sampled from a person aged 18-65 years who received the Ad26.COV2.S COVID-19 vaccine or a placebo. Both conserved end residues are part of each CDR3. The D gene is left open where the match is weak. Not every row has a clone size; where given, it reads once, few, many or a size class.

v_gene	j_gene	len	abundance	d_gene	CDR3nt	CDR3aa
TRBV27	TRBJ1-4	18	.	TRBD1	TGTGCCAGCAGTTCCCCGACAGGGAGGGAAAGAACTAATGAAAAACTGTTTTTT	CASSSPTGRERTNEKLFF
TRBV19	TRBJ1-2	15	.	TRBD1	TGTGCCAGTAGTAAGTCAGGGGGCTCCCGCTATGGCTACACCTTC	CASSKSGGSRYGYTF
TRBV28	TRBJ2-3	11	once	.	TGTGCCAGCAGGTCTAAGAATACGCAGTATTTT	CASRSKNTQYF
TRBV7-9	TRBJ2-7	13	once	TRBD2	TGTGCCAGCAGCGCGACGGGGGGTTACGAGCAGTACTTC	CASSATGGYEQYF
TRBV4-3	TRBJ1-1	13	.	.	TGCGCCAGCAGCCAAGATTGGGGTAGGGGTGCTTTCTTT	CASSQDWGRGAFF
TRBV28	TRBJ2-7	13	.	.	TGTGCCAGCAGTTTACTCCGCGACTACGAGCAGTACTTC	CASSLLRDYEQYF
TRBV7-9	TRBJ2-1	18	once	TRBD2	TGTGCCAGCAGCTTAGCCCCGGGACTAGCGGTCCTATACAATGAGCAGTTCTTC	CASSLAPGLAVLYNEQFF
TRBV5-5	TRBJ1-1	13	.	TRBD1	TGTGCCAGCAGCCAACGACAGGGGGCAGAGGCTTTCTTT	CASSQRQGAEAFF
TRBV7-9	TRBJ1-4	15	.	.	TGTGCCAGCAGTTACACACGGGCTGGCGCTGAAAAACTGTTTTTT	CASSYTRAGAEKLFF
TRBV4-1	TRBJ1-3	17	.	TRBD1	TGCGCCAGCAGCCCCGGGGACAGGGGGCAGTCTGGAAACACCATATATTTT	CASSPGDRGQSGNTIYF
TRBV7-2	TRBJ2-7	13	.	.	TGTGCCAGCAGCTTCTACGTCTCCTACGAGCAGTACTTC	CASSFYVSYEQYF
TRBV6-5	TRBJ1-1	12	.	.	TGTGCCGGCGGAAAGGGGGGGGGAGAAGCTTTCTTT	CAGGKGGGEAFF
TRBV30	TRBJ2-3	14	.	TRBD1	TGTGCCTGGAGTGGACAGGGGGGGACAGATACGCAGTATTTT	CAWSGQGGTDTQYF
TRBV2	TRBJ1-1	13	.	.	TGTGCCAGCAGTCGGGCGTATAGGGCTGAAGCTTTCTTT	CASSRAYRAEAFF
TRBV29-1	TRBJ2-7	11	.	.	TGCAGCGCTGGGGTCGGACGGGAGCAGTACTTC	CSAGVGREQYF
TRBV6-2/TRBV6-3	TRBJ2-1	14	.	TRBD2	TGTGCCAGCAGTTACGGACTAGGCGTTAATGAGCAGTTCTTC	CASSYGLGVNEQFF
TRBV7-8	TRBJ2-1	14	.	TRBD1	TGTGCCAGCCATCAGGGGGTAGTGGGCAATGAGCAGTTCTTC	CASHQGVVGNEQFF
TRBV28	TRBJ2-1	15	once	TRBD1	TGTGCCAGCAGTTTGACAGGGGGTTCCTACAATGAGCAGTTCTTC	CASSLTGGSYNEQFF
TRBV19	TRBJ2-4	13	.	.	TGTGCCAGTAGTATAGATCTATGGAACATTCAGTACTTC	CASSIDLWNIQYF
TRBV18	TRBJ2-1	15	.	.	TGTGCCAGCTCACCACCTCACAGCCCCTACAATGAGCAGTTCTTC	CASSPPHSPYNEQFF
TRBV10-3	TRBJ1-4	15	.	.	TGTGCCATCAGTGAGTCGTACAGGAATAATGAAAAACTGTTTTTT	CAISESYRNNEKLFF
TRBV6-6	TRBJ2-2	16	.	.	TGTGCCAGCAGCAACTCGCGGCTGGCGAACACCGGGGAGCTGTTTTTT	CASSNSRLANTGELFF
TRBV7-6	TRBJ2-1	13	.	.	TGTGCCAGTAGTTCCGGCTACCCCGGAGAGCAGTTCTTC	CASSSGYPGEQFF
TRBV20-1	TRBJ1-1	14	.	.	TGCAGTGCTAGTTTCCGGGCCGTGAACACTGAAGCTTTCTTT	CSASFRAVNTEAFF
TRBV7-2	TRBJ1-3	13	.	TRBD1	TGTGCCTCCGGACAGGGTTCTGGAAACACCATATATTTT	CASGQGSGNTIYF
TRBV6-5	TRBJ1-5	13	.	.	TGTGCCAGCAGGCGGGCTCCTAATCAGCCCCAGCATTTT	CASRRAPNQPQHF
TRBV2	TRBJ2-5	14	.	.	TGTGCCAGCCGGAGGGGCCCCCCCCAAGAGACCCAGTACTTC	CASRRGPPQETQYF
TRBV6-1	TRBJ1-6	15	.	.	TGTGCCAGCAGTGACAGGGTTAGCTATAATTCACCCCTCCACTTT	CASSDRVSYNSPLHF
TRBV6-1	TRBJ2-1	14	.	.	TGTGCCAGCAGTGACCAGGACATCTACAATGAGCAGTTCTTC	CASSDQDIYNEQFF
TRBV11-3	TRBJ2-3	16	.	TRBD1	TGTGCCAGCAGCTTCTCCCTCGGGACAGGCGCAGATACGCAGTATTTT	CASSFSLGTGADTQYF
TRBV27	TRBJ2-5	15	once	TRBD2	TGTGCCAGCAGTCCGTCTAGCGGGAGCGGGGAGACCCAGTACTTC	CASSPSSGSGETQYF
TRBV27	TRBJ1-1	15	.	TRBD1	TGTGCCAGCAGTTTTGGGGCAGGGGGGGACACTGAAGCTTTCTTT	CASSFGAGGDTEAFF
TRBV10-3	TRBJ1-2	15	.	.	TGTGCCATCAGTGTGGTAAGGGGCCCTGTCTATGGCTACACCTTC	CAISVVRGPVYGYTF
TRBV15	TRBJ2-7	14	.	.	TGTGCCACCAGTATGGGCGGACCCGCCTACGAGCAGTACTTC	CATSMGGPAYEQYF
TRBV6-2/TRBV6-3	TRBJ1-2	13	.	.	TGTGCCAGCAGTTGGACGGGGAACTATGGCTACACCTTC	CASSWTGNYGYTF
TRBV6-1	TRBJ2-7	12	.	.	TGTGCCTCGGAGAGGGCAGCCCACGAGCAGTACTTC	CASERAAHEQYF
TRBV29-1	TRBJ2-1	13	.	.	TGCAGCGTTGTAGGGACCCCCTACAATGAGCAGTTCTTC	CSVVGTPYNEQFF
TRBV4-1	TRBJ1-5	15	.	TRBD1	TGCGCCAGCAGCCTCGGGGACAGTAAAAATCAGCCCCAGCATTTT	CASSLGDSKNQPQHF
TRBV7-6	TRBJ2-3	18	.	TRBD2	TGTGCCAGCAGCCATGGGACTAGCGGGGGGGCGCGCACAGATACGCAGTATTTT	CASSHGTSGGARTDTQYF
TRBV28	TRBJ2-3	17	.	.	TGTGCCAGCCCTCCGCCAGTGGGACAACCTAGCACAGATACGCAGTATTTT	CASPPPVGQPSTDTQYF
TRBV10-2	TRBJ2-3	12	.	TRBD1	TGCGCCAGCACAGGGGGTCAAAGGACGCAGTATTTT	CASTGGQRTQYF
TRBV7-2	TRBJ2-3	14	.	.	TGTGCCAGCAGCTCCGCCACCCGCACAGATACGCAGTATTTT	CASSSATRTDTQYF
TRBV11-1	TRBJ2-3	13	.	.	TGTGCCAGCAGCTTAGAAGGAGGGGATACGCAGTATTTT	CASSLEGGDTQYF
TRBV9	TRBJ2-7	14	once	.	TGTGCCAGCAGCGTAGAGTACAGCCCTTACGAGCAGTACTTC	CASSVEYSPYEQYF
TRBV6-2/TRBV6-3	TRBJ2-4	16	.	TRBD1	TGTGCCAGCAGTTCAGCTGGGACAGGAGCCAAAAACATTCAGTACTTC	CASSSAGTGAKNIQYF
TRBV5-6	TRBJ2-7	13	.	TRBD1	TGTGCCAGCAGCTTCGGGACAGCCTACGAGCAGTACTTC	CASSFGTAYEQYF
TRBV7-9	TRBJ1-2	15	.	.	TGTGCCAGCAGCCTTCCGGCCTTCGGGGGCTATGGCTACACCTTC	CASSLPAFGGYGYTF
TRBV6-2/TRBV6-3	TRBJ1-2	13	.	.	TGTGCCAGCAGTCCCGGAGCTATGGGTGGCTACACCTTC	CASSPGAMGGYTF
TRBV6-6	TRBJ2-1	10	.	.	TGTGCCAGCAGTTACGATCGGCAGTTCTTC	CASSYDRQFF
TRBV5-1	TRBJ2-2	15	.	.	TGCGCCAGCAGCACCGGGCGACAGAACACCGGGGAGCTGTTTTTT	CASSTGRQNTGELFF
TRBV11-1	TRBJ1-1	14	.	.	TGTGCCAGCAGCTTACAGGGTCCTGACACTGAAGCTTTCTTT	CASSLQGPDTEAFF
TRBV5-1	TRBJ2-5	14	.	.	TGCGCCAGCAGCGCCGGACTTTTCGGGGAGACCCAGTACTTC	CASSAGLFGETQYF
TRBV19	TRBJ2-5	13	.	.	TGTGCCAGTAGTGGGGGGTCGGGAGAGACCCAGTACTTC	CASSGGSGETQYF
TRBV24-1	TRBJ2-5	14	.	.	TGTGCCACCAGTGATGCCGACGGTAGGGAGACCCAGTACTTC	CATSDADGRETQYF
TRBV29-1	TRBJ1-4	11	.	.	TGCAGCGTGGGGACGGGGGAAAAACTGTTTTTT	CSVGTGEKLFF
TRBV19	TRBJ2-1	16	.	TRBD2	TGTGCCAGTACCGGGACTAGCGGGGGGGAATACAATGAGCAGTTCTTC	CASTGTSGGEYNEQFF
TRBV20-1	TRBJ1-1	10	.	.	TGCAGTGCTAGCTCCGGGGACGCTTTCTTT	CSASSGDAFF
TRBV3-1/TRBV3-2	TRBJ2-7	16	.	.	TGTGCCAGCAGCCAAGCCGGGACTCCCCAAGCCTACGAGCAGTACTTC	CASSQAGTPQAYEQYF
TRBV7-2	TRBJ2-5	14	.	TRBD1	TGTGCCAGCAGCTCCGTCGACAGGGTAGAGACCCAGTACTTC	CASSSVDRVETQYF